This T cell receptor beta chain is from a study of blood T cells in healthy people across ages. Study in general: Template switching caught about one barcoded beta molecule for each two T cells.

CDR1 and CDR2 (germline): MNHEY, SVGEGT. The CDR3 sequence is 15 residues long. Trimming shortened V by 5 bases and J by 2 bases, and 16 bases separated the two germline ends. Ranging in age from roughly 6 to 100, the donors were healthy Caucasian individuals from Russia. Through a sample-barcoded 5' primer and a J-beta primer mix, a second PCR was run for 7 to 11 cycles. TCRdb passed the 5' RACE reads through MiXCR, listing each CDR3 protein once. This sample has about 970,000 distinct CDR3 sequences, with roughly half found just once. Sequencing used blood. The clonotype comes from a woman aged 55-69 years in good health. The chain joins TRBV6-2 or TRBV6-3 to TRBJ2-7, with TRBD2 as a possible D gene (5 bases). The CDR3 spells CASSTWGEAPYEQYF. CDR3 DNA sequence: TGTGCCAGCAGTACATGGGGAGAGGCACCCTACGAGCAGTACTTC.